This TCR beta chain was identified in a study of T cells after yellow fever vaccination. Study-wide background: Researchers used SMART-Seq v4 Ultra Low Input to prepare fractions that had low cell numbers. Study-wide results and caveats: Booster samples showed a return of most primary-vaccination clones (around 96% CD4, 85% to 90% CD8).

As TCR cDNA was made by 5'RACE template switching, a universal primer site and UMIs were added. TCRdb reprocessed the 5' RACE reads with MiXCR, giving one entry per CDR3 protein. The profile shows tens of thousands of distinct CDR3 sequences, approximately 5.2% of them singletons. V gave up 8 bases and J gave up 8 bases; unmatched junction bases: 12. The length of the CDR3 is 15 residues. Germline values: CDR1 SGHTA, CDR2 FQGNSA. This clonotype showed up many times. The chain couples TRBV7-2 to TRBJ1-1, with 12 bases that match TRBD1. This TCR came from a young man who received the YFV17D yellow fever vaccine. The material was PBMCs, either bulk or a sorted T-cell subset (CD4+, CD8+, memory, or dextramer-sorted; not recorded which), obtained about 41 days after the first yellow fever vaccination. The CDR3 protein is CASRVSGTGGAEAFF. The CDR3 bases are TGTGCCAGCCGAGTATCCGGGACAGGGGGCGCGGAAGCTTTCTTT.